This T cell receptor (beta chain) was profiled in a study of T-cell memory formation after mild COVID-19. One entry per CDR3 protein results from TCRdb running MiXCR on the 5' RACE reads. The sample includes about 100,000 distinct CDR3 sequences, more than 9.5% of them seen just once. This clonotype was counted many times. The CDR3 has 15 amino acids. The junction had 3 bases not matched to a gene; V was cut back by 3 bases and J by 4 bases. Germline CDR1 and CDR2: LGHNA and YNFKEQ. The material sequenced was PBMCs or a T cell subset sorted from them (not recorded which). The TCR was taken from a man aged 18 to 30 who had mild COVID-19 (a few samples of this study predate the infection). Cell type and time point are not known. This rearrangement joins TRBV4-2 to TRBJ2-7, with 13 bases matching TRBD2. The CDR3 loop reads CASSQETSGGYEQYF. CDR3 bases: TGTGCCAGCAGCCAGGAGACTAGCGGGGGGTACGAGCAGTACTTC.